One and the same sample provided the 24 T cell receptor beta chains below, sequenced in a study of T cells in Graves' hyperthyroidism and ophthalmopathy. TCR beta CDR3 regions were amplified from RNA. In the first-round RT-PCR of the TCR CDR3, the HTBI primer set was used. TCRdb used MiXCR to reprocess the multiplex PCR reads, holding one entry per CDR3 protein. This sample has 400,000 to 600,000 distinct CDR3 sequences, with less than 25% found just once. The sample taken for sequencing was blood. These receptors all stem from a man between 18 and 29 years old with Graves' hyperthyroidism.

This clonotype was recorded many times. The chain joins TRBV12-3 or TRBV12-4 to TRBJ1-2; 11 positions agree with TRBD1. The CDR3 has 17 amino acids. V was pared by 6 bases and J by 3 bases, with 12 bases of the junction left unmatched. CDR3 sequence reads: CASSAGTGGIGDYGYTF. CDR3 bases: TGTGCCAGCAGCGCGGGGACAGGGGGAATAGGGGACTATGGCTACACCTTC.

This clonotype has ten or more counts. The V and J genes are TRBV19 and TRBJ1-5; D is unclear. Germline V gene data show CDR1 as LNHDA and CDR2 as SQIVND (reference sequence). Trimming left V 8 bases short and J 2 bases short, with 10 bases between. This CDR3 spans 13 amino acids. The CDR3 bases are TGTGCCAGTCAAACGACTGGCAATCAGCCCCAGCATTTT. Residues: CASQTTGNQPQHF.

This clonotype was seen at least ten times. This chain joins TRBV12-3 or TRBV12-4 and TRBJ2-7; D gene ambiguous. CDR3 length: 13 residues. V lost 6 bases and J lost 3, with 12 bases in between. In DNA form, the CDR3 reads TGTGCCAGCAGCCAGGACGCCCTCTACGAGCAGTACTTC. Amino acids: CASSQDALYEQYF.

The CDR3, as DNA: TGTGCCAGCAGTTTAGGTGACAGAAATAGCAATCAGCCCCAGCATTTT. Translating gives CASSLGDRNSNQPQHF. This sequence joins TRBV12-3 or TRBV12-4 and TRBJ1-5, with TRBD1 as a possible D gene (5 bases). The CDR3 loop spans 16 amino acids. The V gene lost 1 base and the J gene lost 0 bases, with 10 bases spanning the gap.

This clonotype was detected many times. The chain joins TRBV27 to TRBJ1-5; no definite D call. Germline V gene sequence: CDR1 MNHEY, CDR2 SMNVEV (reference sequence). The ends were cut back, 11 bases at V and 6 bases at J, with 5 bases in the middle. The CDR3 loop spans 9 amino acids. In DNA, the CDR3 is TGTGCCGGCCTTCAGCCCCAGCATTTT. This codes for CAGLQPQHF.

This clonotype was recorded many times. The V call is TRBV6-2 or TRBV6-3, the J call TRBJ2-5, with D maybe TRBD1 (5 bases). In germline, CDR1 is MNHEY, CDR2 SVGEGT. Trimming took 10 bases from V and 5 from J, leaving 11 bases between them. CDR3 length equals 11 residues. The CDR3 DNA reads as TGTGCCACCAGGGTTGGGGAGACCCAGTACTTC. Its protein product is CATRVGETQYF.

Only a few counts were recorded for this clonotype. One base away lies a much larger clone, so this may be a sequencing read error. The V gene is TRBV12-3 or TRBV12-4, the J gene TRBJ2-7; possibly TRBD1 for D (6 bases). The CDR3 covers 14 residues. The V gene lost 3 bases and the J gene lost 0 bases, with 9 bases spanning the gap. CDR3 region: CASSLGTYSYEQYF. In DNA, the CDR3 is TGTGCCAGCAGTTTGGGGACATACTCCTACGAGCAGTACTTC.

This clonotype was picked up many times. The chain couples TRBV2 to TRBJ2-5; D possibly corresponds to TRBD1 (6 bases). This CDR3 contains 13 residues. Deletions cut 7 bases from V and 2 bases from J, with 11 bases between. Germline values: CDR1 SNHLY, CDR2 FYNNEI. DNA for the CDR3: TGTGCCAGCATCCCCGGACAGCAAGAGACCCAGTACTTC. Translated, it gives CASIPGQQETQYF.

This clonotype occurred many times. J is TRBJ2-5 and V is TRBV6-5, with 10 bases lining up with TRBD1. V was pared by 0 bases and J by 5 bases, with 0 bases of the junction left unmatched. Germline loops: CDR1 MNHEY, CDR2 SVGAGI. CDR3 length: 14 residues. The CDR3 nucleotides are TGTGCCAGCAGTTACTCGGGACAGGGGGAGACCCAGTACTTC. This gives the protein CASSYSGQGETQYF.

This clonotype was counted many times. The chain carries TRBV2 and TRBJ1-1; 7 nucleotides line up with TRBD1. This CDR3 comprises 16 residues. Germline CDR1 and CDR2: SNHLY and FYNNEI. Germline trimming cut 6 bases from V and 4 bases from J; bases unmatched to any gene: 14. The CDR3 nucleotides read TGTGCCAGCAGGGTTATGACAGGGCGGCTGATCACTGAAGCTTTCTTT. This gives the protein CASRVMTGRLITEAFF.

This clonotype appeared many times. This sequence joins TRBV11-2 and TRBJ2-5; D is unresolved. CDR1 and CDR2 (germline): SGHAT, FQNNGV. V was shortened by 3 bases and J by 4 bases, with 6 bases between the two germline ends. CDR3 length: 12 residues. CDR3 DNA sequence: TGTGCCAGCAGCTTCTACGGAGAGACCCAGTACTTC. It is translated as CASSFYGETQYF.

There are a few counts of this clonotype. The rearrangement uses TRBV7-2 and TRBJ2-7; D gene unclear. V was trimmed by 5 bases and J by 3 bases, leaving 14 bases between them. This CDR3 has 14 amino acids. Looked up from germline, CDR1 is SGHTA and CDR2 is FQGNSA. The CDR3 DNA is TGTGCCAGCAGCCTTGAGACATCTTACTACGAGCAGTACTTC. It specifies CASSLETSYYEQYF.

This clonotype was recorded many times. The chain couples TRBV4-2 to TRBJ2-2; D is possibly TRBD2 (7 bases). The CDR3 has 19 residues. Trimming removed 0 bases at V and 5 bases at J, with 22 bases between. Per germline, CDR1 LGHNA and CDR2 YNFKEQ. CDR3 amino acids: CASSQDSPMAGAPTGELFF. The CDR3 DNA follows: TGTGCCAGCAGCCAAGATTCGCCCATGGCGGGGGCCCCGACCGGGGAGCTGTTTTTT.

This clonotype was counted many times. The chain joins TRBV6-1 to TRBJ2-7; D remains unclear. Germline V gene sequence: CDR1 MNHNS, CDR2 SASEGT. The CDR3 has 14 amino acids. V lost 2 bases to trimming and J lost 1 base, with 9 bases between them. The CDR3 loop reads CASSETGFSYEQYF. As DNA, the CDR3 is TGTGCCAGCAGTGAAACCGGGTTTTCCTACGAGCAGTACTTC.

This sequence joins TRBV15 and TRBJ1-1; no definite D call. Germline V gene data show CDR1 as LNHNV and CDR2 as YYDKDF (reference sequence). The V end was cut by 5 bases, the J end by 1 base, with 11 bases between. The CDR3 spans 14 residues. Written as DNA, the CDR3 is TGTGCCACCAGCCAGTTTGCGTGGAACACTGAAGCTTTCTTT. Residues: CATSQFAWNTEAFF.

This clonotype was seen ten or more times. The rearrangement uses TRBV19 and TRBJ2-5, with TRBD2 as a possible D gene (6 bases). This CDR3 has 13 residues. V was clipped by 7 bases and J by 5 bases, with 14 bases between them. Germline CDR1 is LNHDA and CDR2 is SQIVND (reference sequence). CDR3 in amino acids: CASMAGPGETQYF. In nucleotides, the CDR3 is TGTGCCAGTATGGCGGGGCCGGGGGAGACCCAGTACTTC.

The chain couples TRBV2 to TRBJ1-2; D call uncertain. The CDR3 extends over 11 amino acids. CDR1 SNHLY and CDR2 FYNNEI come from the germline V gene. With 8 bases removed from V and 4 bases from J, the gap between germline ends came to 8 bases. The CDR3, as DNA: TGTGCCAGCTCTAACATCTATGGCTACACCTTC. Amino acids: CASSNIYGYTF.

This clonotype showed up many times. The CDR3 DNA reads TGTGCCAGCAGCCTACAGGGATACGGAAACACCATATATTTT. Amino acid sequence: CASSLQGYGNTIYF. The rearrangement joins TRBV13 to TRBJ1-3; weak D call: TRBD1 (6 bases). The germline gives CDR1 PRHDT, CDR2 FYEKMQ (reference sequence). V was clipped by 5 bases and J by 4 bases, with 12 bases between them. The CDR3 is 14 residues long.

The sample holds many counts of this clonotype. This chain joins TRBV12-3 or TRBV12-4 and TRBJ2-5; perhaps TRBD2 as D (5 bases). V was trimmed by 2 bases and J by 4 bases, leaving 14 bases between them. This CDR3 region has 15 residues. CDR3 bases: TGTGCCAGCAGTTTACGTCGGAGGACGGCAGAGACCCAGTACTTC. Encoded protein: CASSLRRRTAETQYF.

This clonotype was observed many times. The junction does not match germline at one end; this may be a read error. In nucleotides, the CDR3 is TGTGCCAGCAGTCCATGGACGGTTAACTATGGCCACACCTTC. This gives the protein CASSPWTVNYGHTF. V is TRBV12-3 or TRBV12-4 and J is TRBJ1-2; D remains unclear. This CDR3 is 14 amino acids long.

This chain uses TRBV12-3 or TRBV12-4 with TRBJ1-1, with D tentatively TRBD1 (5 bases). V was trimmed by 1 base and J by 5 bases, leaving 14 bases between them. The CDR3 is 15 amino acids. The CDR3 spells CASSLEGVAGTEAFF. CDR3 bases: TGTGCCAGCAGTTTAGAAGGGGTTGCCGGGACTGAAGCTTTCTTT.

This clonotype was detected many times. The J gene is TRBJ1-5, the V gene TRBV12-3 or TRBV12-4, with D hard to call. Deletions cut 3 bases from V and 1 base from J, with 10 bases between. The CDR3 is made up of 15 amino acids. CDR3 sequence: CASSLNKGSNQPQHF. CDR3 coding DNA: TGTGCCAGCAGTTTGAACAAGGGAAGCAATCAGCCCCAGCATTTT.

This clonotype was counted ten times or more. J is TRBJ1-2 and V is TRBV19; the match to TRBD1 covers 7 bases. After removal of 6 bases from V and 7 bases from J, the junction contained 5 bases not matched to a gene. The germline V gene encodes CDR1 LNHDA and CDR2 SQIVND (reference sequence). The CDR3 is 12 amino acids. The CDR3 region is CASSSYRGGYTF. CDR3 nucleotide sequence: TGTGCCAGTAGCTCTTACAGGGGTGGCTACACCTTC. Complete variable domain (other parts from reference TRBV19 and TRBJ1-2): DGGITQSPKYLFRKEGQNVTLSCEQNLNHDAMYWYRQDPGQGLRLIYYSQIVNDFQKGDIAEGYSVSREKKESFPLTVTSAQKNPTAFYLCASSSYRGGYTFGSGTRLTVV.

This chain joins TRBV12-3 or TRBV12-4 and TRBJ1-5, with D unclear. V lost 5 bases to trimming and J lost 6 bases, with 17 bases between them. The CDR3 has 15 residues. The CDR3 nucleotides read TGTGCCAGCAGTCCACGGAATACAGACCTTCAGCCCCAGCATTTT. As protein: CASSPRNTDLQPQHF.